This TCR beta chain emerged from a study of blood T cell repertoires in COVID-19. Background on the study: From the United States, Italy and Spain came samples of acute and convalescent COVID-19. The cDNA or gDNA used as material had been derived from T cells, B-cell-depleted T cells, or PBMCs.

Sequenced by immunoSEQ multiplex PCR; TCRdb stores in-frame clones only, minus some. Counted here are hundreds of thousands of clones, 86% occurring once; the ten biggest clones make up 3.5% to 4.5%. Ages ranged from about 18 to 89 years, with residence in approximately 25 US areas. Participants' own reports of clinical history determined their cohort assignment. The CDR3 consists of 16 residues. V dropped 6 bases and J dropped 4 bases, with 18 bases sitting between them. Germline V lookup: CDR1 LGHDT, CDR2 YNNKEL (reference sequence). This clonotype originated in a man aged 30 to 45 who had recovered from COVID-19. J is TRBJ1-4 and V is TRBV3-1 (or the pseudogene TRBV3-2); no definite D call. Sequencing was performed on PBMCs or T cells enriched from blood (not recorded which). CDR3 sequence: CASSLSAGWNNEKLFF. CDR3 DNA sequence: TGTGCCAGCAGTCTCTCGGCCGGGTGGAATAATGAAAAACTGTTTTTT.